These 20 T cell receptor beta chains were all obtained from the same sample, sequenced in a study of tumor-infiltrating lymphocytes in oesophageal squamous cell carcinoma. TCRdb called the PCR reads again in MiXCR, with one record for every CDR3 protein. The sample comprises more than 8,000 distinct CDR3 sequences, roughly 60% of which are singletons, and 25% to 30% rests with the top ten. The sample consisted of esophageal tumor tissue. Source of these receptors: a female donor with esophageal squamous cell carcinoma.

The CDR3 sequence is CASSLWASGSSDTQYF. The CDR3 DNA follows: TGTGCCAGCAGCTTATGGGCTAGCGGGAGTTCAGATACGCAGTATTTT. The chain joins TRBV7-2 to TRBJ2-3; 10 nucleotides line up with TRBD2. From germline, CDR1 is SGHTA and CDR2 FQGNSA. This CDR3 contains 16 residues. J lost 4 bases, V lost 2 bases, and 6 bases had no gene match.

This clonotype was seen only a few times. This chain connects TRBV18 to TRBJ2-1, with 11 bases matching TRBD2. J lost 4 bases, V lost 0 bases, and 5 bases had no gene match. Germline assignment: CDR1 KGHSH and CDR2 LQKENI. This CDR3 has 17 residues. The CDR3 region is CASSPPGSGGAYNEQFF. The DNA for the CDR3 is TGTGCCAGCTCACCACCGGGTAGCGGGGGGGCGTACAATGAGCAGTTCTTC.

About this clonotype: An end of the junction does not agree with germline; a read error may underlie this. The chain joins TRBV5-3 to TRBJ2-5; D possibly corresponds to TRBD2 (6 bases). TRBV5-3 is noted as an ORF with a role that remains uncertain. CDR3 length: 15 residues. CDR3 residues: CASSSRTNPYETQYF. CDR3 nucleotide sequence: TGTGCCAGCAGCTCCCGGACTAACCCGTATGAGACCCAGTACTTC.

CDR3 amino acids: CASSLAGSTDTQYF. CDR3 sequence (DNA): TGTGCCAGCAGCTTGGCAGGGAGCACAGATACGCAGTATTTT. The rearrangement joins TRBV7-6 to TRBJ2-3; possibly TRBD1 for D (5 bases). Germline CDR1 and CDR2: SGHVS and FNYEAQ. This CDR3 comprises 14 residues. V was clipped by 3 bases and J by 0 bases, with 7 bases between them.

Notes on this clonotype: This is likely a read error, given that the CDR3 carries no conserved phenylalanine or tryptophan at its end. Because the CDR3's place on the DNA is in doubt, the DNA is left out and the CDR3 is given as listed by TCRdb. The chain combines TRBV11-2 with TRBJ2-1; TRBD1, as called in the table, went unchecked against the DNA. CDR1 is SGHAT and CDR2 is FQNNGV in the germline V gene. Counting both end residues, the CDR3 totals 17 amino acids. The CDR3: CASSLGQTPLRGYTFGS.

This clonotype was seen a single time. This chain links TRBV7-3 with TRBJ2-1, with D possibly matching TRBD2 (5 bases). The CDR3 contains 15 residues. Per the germline V gene, CDR1 is SGHTA and CDR2 is FQGTGA. V was trimmed by 5 bases and J by 4 bases, leaving 15 bases between them. The CDR3 DNA sequence: TGTGCCAGCAGCCCTCAAATTAGCGAATACAATGAGCAGTTCTTC. Encoded protein: CASSPQISEYNEQFF.

This clonotype was recorded at least ten times. The chain uses TRBV2 and TRBJ2-1; D not resolved. The CDR3 sequence is 15 residues long. The V end lost 4 bases, the J end lost 8 bases, and 18 bases lay between the germline ends. From germline, CDR1 is SNHLY and CDR2 FYNNEI. This CDR3 is CASSAFIGSEDEQFF. CDR3 coding DNA: TGTGCCAGCAGTGCCTTTATCGGATCCGAGGATGAGCAGTTCTTC.

The V gene is TRBV11-2, the J gene TRBJ2-5, with D perhaps assigned TRBD1 or TRBD2 (5 bases each). Judging by the DNA end, TRBJ2-7 fits better; the J call may be wrong. Per germline, CDR1 SGHAT and CDR2 FQNNGV. The CDR3 has 13 amino acids. CDR3 amino acids: CASSLGGPTEQYF. The CDR3, as DNA: TGTGCCAGCAGCTTAGGGGGACCCACCGAGCAGTACTTC.

This clonotype has only one observation. The rearrangement uses TRBV7-2 and TRBJ2-6; D gene uncertain. The J call may not be correct, given that the DNA end is closer to TRBJ2-1. The CDR3 has 13 amino acids. Germline CDR1 reads SGHTA; CDR2 reads FQGNSA. For the CDR3, the DNA is TGTGCCAGCAGCTTAAGGTCAGCCTACGAGCAGTTCTTC. Translated, it gives CASSLRSAYEQFF.

The V and J genes are TRBV7-9 and TRBJ2-3; 7 nucleotides line up with TRBD2. Germline V gene lookup returns CDR1 SEHNR and CDR2 FQNEAQ (reference sequence). V lost 3 bases to trimming and J lost 2 bases; unmatched junction nucleotides: 5. The CDR3 has 15 amino acids. CDR3 amino acids: CASSFKAGFTDTQYF. The CDR3, as DNA: TGTGCCAGCAGCTTCAAAGCGGGGTTCACAGATACGCAGTATTTT. The full variable domain, in which reference TRBV7-9 and TRBJ2-3 provide the parts outside the CDR3, is DTGVSQNPRHKITKRGQNVTFRCDPISEHNRLYWYRQTLGQGPEFLTYFQNEAQLEKSRLLSDRFSAERPKGSFSTLEIQRTEQGDSAMYLCASSFKAGFTDTQYFGPGTRLTVL.

V usage is TRBV7-9 and J usage is TRBJ2-5; D is uncertain. CDR3 length equals 14 residues. Trimming took 5 bases from V and 5 from J, leaving 15 bases between them. The germline V gene has CDR1 SEHNR and CDR2 FQNEAQ (reference sequence). DNA for the CDR3: TGTGCCAGCAGCGCCCAAACGAATGCGGAGACCCAGTACTTC. It specifies CASSAQTNAETQYF. Full variable domain (missing parts from reference TRBV7-9 and TRBJ2-5): DTGVSQNPRHKITKRGQNVTFRCDPISEHNRLYWYRQTLGQGPEFLTYFQNEAQLEKSRLLSDRFSAERPKGSFSTLEIQRTEQGDSAMYLCASSAQTNAETQYFGPGTRLLVL.

The genes are TRBV7-2 and TRBJ2-3; D call uncertain. The J call may be incorrect, as the DNA end agrees better with TRBJ2-7. The CDR3 length is 12 residues. Germline V gene sequence: CDR1 SGHTA, CDR2 FQGNSA. The CDR3 DNA is TGTGCCAGCAGCCCTTCGAGGAACGAGCAGTACTTC. It codes for CASSPSRNEQYF.

This chain connects TRBV6-2 or TRBV6-3 to TRBJ2-3; tentatively, D is TRBD1 or TRBD2 (5 bases each). The end of the DNA aligns better with TRBJ2-5, so the J call may be wrong. This CDR3 is built from 16 residues. The germline CDR1 and CDR2 sequences are MNHEY and SVGEGT. For the CDR3, the DNA is TGTGCCAGCACAAGAGGTCGGGGACGCAGAACAGAGACCCAGTACTTC. Its protein is CASTRGRGRRTETQYF.

Relative to its sample, this clonotype is medium-sized (0.01 to 0.1%). The chain carries TRBV6-1 and TRBJ1-1; D is unclear. Deletions cut 3 bases from V and 1 base from J, with 6 bases between. The CDR3 runs to 13 residues. Germline assignment: CDR1 MNHNS and CDR2 SASEGT. The CDR3, as DNA: TGTGCCAGCAGTGAGCGGGGGAACACTGAAGCTTTCTTT. Protein product: CASSERGNTEAFF.

This chain joins TRBV12-5 and TRBJ2-1; no reliable D call. This CDR3 comprises 13 residues. Trimming shortened V by 2 bases and J by 4 bases, and 6 bases separated the two germline ends. The germline V gene has CDR1 LGHNT and CDR2 FRNRAP. The DNA of the CDR3 is TGTGCTAGTGGTTTGCCGGTATACAATGAGCAGTTCTTC. This encodes CASGLPVYNEQFF.

The chain uses TRBV7-9 and TRBJ2-1; TRBD1 matches 7 bases. The CDR3 sequence is 15 residues long. CDR1 is SEHNR, CDR2 FQNEAQ, per germline (reference sequence). After removal of 1 base from V and 9 bases from J, the junction contained 9 bases not matched to a gene. The CDR3 nucleotides read TGTGCCAGCAGCTTAGTTTTGGGGGCAGGGGGTGAGCAGTTCTTC. It translates to CASSLVLGAGGEQFF.

By sample fraction, this clonotype is medium-sized. The chain uses TRBV12-3 or TRBV12-4 and TRBJ2-2; 8 bases map to TRBD1. The CDR3 has 16 amino acids. V was clipped by 6 bases and J by 0 bases; unmatched bases: 6. For the CDR3, the DNA is TGTGCCAGCAGCCTCAGGGGGCTCTCGAACACCGGGGAGCTGTTTTTT. Amino acids: CASSLRGLSNTGELFF.

The V gene is TRBV6-6, the J gene TRBJ2-6, with 8 nucleotides matching TRBD2. The J call may be mistaken, given a closer DNA end match to TRBJ2-7. The CDR3 length is 14 residues. Germline loops: CDR1 MNHNY, CDR2 SVGAGI (reference sequence). The chain's CDR3 is CASSYRLASHEQYF. CDR3 in DNA: TGTGCCAGCAGTTACCGACTAGCGAGTCACGAGCAGTACTTC.

The chain has TRBV7-8 and TRBJ2-3; tentative D call: TRBD2 (5 bases). The last part of the DNA fits TRBJ2-5 better; the J call may be wrong. CDR1 is SGHVS and CDR2 is FQNEAQ in the germline V gene. CDR3 length: 15 amino acids. This chain's CDR3 is CASRKTRDYYETQYF. CDR3 in DNA: TGTGCCAGCAGGAAAACTCGAGACTATTATGAGACCCAGTACTTC.

Note on this clonotype: Likely a read error: the CDR3 ends without its conserved phenylalanine or tryptophan. The limits of the CDR3 on the DNA are not certain, so only TCRdb's listed CDR3 is given. The rearrangement links TRBV7-9 to TRBJ2-3; the table's TRBD1 call for D was not verified on the DNA. The CDR3 is made up of 19 amino acids, end residues included. Germline-derived CDR1 and CDR2 are SEHNR and FQNEAQ (reference sequence). CDR3 loop: CASSLGFRDLGKMATPSVR.